This T cell receptor (beta chain) was identified in a study of blood T cell repertoires in COVID-19. Background on the study: Samples representing acute and convalescent COVID-19 were sourced from the United States, Italy and Spain. Sources were T cells, B-cell-depleted T cells, or PBMCs; the material itself was cDNA or gDNA.

This table comes from immunoSEQ multiplex PCR, and its TCRdb copy is limited to in-frame clones, with some not included. The table shows about 91,000 clones, with around nine tenths occurring only once. Source material: peripheral blood. This TCR came from a woman between 65 and 79 years old with acute or convalescent COVID-19.

The CDR3 sequence is CASSLAGGPRNEQFF. The CDR3 DNA is TGTGCCAGCAGTTTAGCGGGAGGGCCTCGGAATGAGCAGTTCTTC. This rearrangement joins TRBV27 to TRBJ2-1; 9 nucleotides line up with TRBD2. The length of the CDR3 is 15 residues. V lost 2 bases, J lost 7 bases, and 6 bases stayed unmatched. Germline V gives CDR1 MNHEY, CDR2 SMNVEV (reference sequence).